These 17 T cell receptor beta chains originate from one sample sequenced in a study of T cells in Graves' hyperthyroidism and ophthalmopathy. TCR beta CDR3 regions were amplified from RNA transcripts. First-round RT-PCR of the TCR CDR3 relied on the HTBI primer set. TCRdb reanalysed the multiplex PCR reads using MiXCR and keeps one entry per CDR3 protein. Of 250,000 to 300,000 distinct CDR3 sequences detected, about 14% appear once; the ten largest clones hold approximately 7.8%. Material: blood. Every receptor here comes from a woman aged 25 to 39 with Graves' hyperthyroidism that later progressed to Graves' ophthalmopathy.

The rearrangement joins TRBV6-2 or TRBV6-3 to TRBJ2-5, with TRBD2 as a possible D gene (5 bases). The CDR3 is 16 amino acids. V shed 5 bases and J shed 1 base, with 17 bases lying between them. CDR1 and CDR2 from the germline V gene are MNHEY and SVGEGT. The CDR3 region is CASSPSAGGFQETQYF. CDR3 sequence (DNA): TGTGCCAGCAGTCCCTCCGCGGGTGGTTTCCAAGAGACCCAGTACTTC.

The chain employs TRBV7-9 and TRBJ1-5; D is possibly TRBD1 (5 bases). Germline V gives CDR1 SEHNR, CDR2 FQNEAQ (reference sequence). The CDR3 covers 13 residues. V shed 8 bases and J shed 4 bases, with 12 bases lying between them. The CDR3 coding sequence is TGTGCCAGCGGCGAGTGGGGGAATCAGCCCCAGCATTTT. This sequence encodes CASGEWGNQPQHF.

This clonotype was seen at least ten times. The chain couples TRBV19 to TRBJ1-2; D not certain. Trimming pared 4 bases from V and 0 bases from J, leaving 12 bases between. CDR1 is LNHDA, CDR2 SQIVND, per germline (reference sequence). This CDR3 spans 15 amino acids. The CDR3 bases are TGTGCCAGTAGTACGGGGATTTTAGCTAACTATGGCTACACCTTC. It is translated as CASSTGILANYGYTF.

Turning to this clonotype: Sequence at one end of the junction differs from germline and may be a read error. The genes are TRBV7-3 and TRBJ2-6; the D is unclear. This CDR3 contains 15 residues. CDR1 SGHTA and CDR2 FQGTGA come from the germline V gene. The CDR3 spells CASSQVSGGANVLTF. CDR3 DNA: TGCGCCAGCAGTCAAGTCAGTGGTGGGGCCAACGTCCTGACTTTC.

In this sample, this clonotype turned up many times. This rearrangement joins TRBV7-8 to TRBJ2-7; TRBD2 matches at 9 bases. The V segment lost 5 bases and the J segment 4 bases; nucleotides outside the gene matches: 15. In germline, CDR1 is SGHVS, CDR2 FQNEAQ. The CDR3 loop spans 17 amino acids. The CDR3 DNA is TGTGCCAGCAGCGCCAAGGCGGGAGGGACGGCAAGGTACGAGCAGTACTTC. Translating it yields CASSAKAGGTARYEQYF.

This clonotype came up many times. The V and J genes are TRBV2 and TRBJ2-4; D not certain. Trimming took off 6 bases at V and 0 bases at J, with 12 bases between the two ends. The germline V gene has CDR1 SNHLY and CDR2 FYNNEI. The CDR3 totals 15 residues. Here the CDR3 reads CASSQVDLAKNIQYF. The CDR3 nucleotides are TGTGCCAGCAGCCAGGTTGATCTAGCCAAAAACATTCAGTACTTC.

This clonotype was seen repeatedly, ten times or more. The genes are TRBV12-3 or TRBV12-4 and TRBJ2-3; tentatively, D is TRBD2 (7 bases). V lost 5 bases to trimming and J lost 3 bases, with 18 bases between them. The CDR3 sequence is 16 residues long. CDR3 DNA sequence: TGTGCCAGCAGTCCTCGGGGGGCGGGGGAGACAGATACGCAGTATTTT. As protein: CASSPRGAGETDTQYF.

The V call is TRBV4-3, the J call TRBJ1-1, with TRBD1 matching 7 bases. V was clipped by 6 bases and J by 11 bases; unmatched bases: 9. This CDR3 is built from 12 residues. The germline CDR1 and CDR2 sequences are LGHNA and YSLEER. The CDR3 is CASRHRGGEAFF. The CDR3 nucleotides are TGCGCCAGCAGGCACAGGGGCGGGGAGGCTTTCTTT.

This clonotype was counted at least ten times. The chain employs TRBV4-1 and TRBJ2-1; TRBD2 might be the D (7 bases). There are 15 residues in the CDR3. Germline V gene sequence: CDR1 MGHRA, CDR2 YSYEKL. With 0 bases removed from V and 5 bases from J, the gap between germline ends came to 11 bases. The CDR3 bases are TGCGCCAGCAGCCAAGATCGGGGGGCTCACAATGAGCAGTTCTTC. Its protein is CASSQDRGAHNEQFF.

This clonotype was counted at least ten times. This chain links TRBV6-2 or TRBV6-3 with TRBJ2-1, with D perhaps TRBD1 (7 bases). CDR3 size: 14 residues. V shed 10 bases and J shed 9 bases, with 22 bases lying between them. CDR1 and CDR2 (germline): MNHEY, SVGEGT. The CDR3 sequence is CATRGAGGSSEQFF. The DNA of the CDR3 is TGTGCCACCCGCGGGGCAGGGGGTTCGAGTGAGCAGTTCTTC.

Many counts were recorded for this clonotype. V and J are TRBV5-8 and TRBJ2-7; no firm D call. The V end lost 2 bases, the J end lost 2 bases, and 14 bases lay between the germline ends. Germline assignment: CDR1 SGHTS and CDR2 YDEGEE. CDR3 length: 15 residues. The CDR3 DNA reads TGTGCCAGCAGCTTACCGGACCGTAGACCCTACGAGCAGTACTTC. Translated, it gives CASSLPDRRPYEQYF.

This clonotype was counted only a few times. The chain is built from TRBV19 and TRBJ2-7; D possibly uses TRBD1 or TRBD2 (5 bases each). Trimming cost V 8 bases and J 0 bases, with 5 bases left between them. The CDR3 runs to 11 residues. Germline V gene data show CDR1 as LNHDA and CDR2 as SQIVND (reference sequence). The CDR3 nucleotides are TGTGCCAGTGGGACCTCCTACGAGCAGTACTTC. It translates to CASGTSYEQYF.

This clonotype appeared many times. In DNA, the CDR3 is TGTGCCATCAGTGCTGGGACAGGCATTCGCCCGACCTCCTACGAGCAGTACTTC. Protein product: CAISAGTGIRPTSYEQYF. The chain uses TRBV10-3 and TRBJ2-7; 8 bases agree with TRBD1. V was pared by 4 bases and J by 0 bases, with 14 bases of the junction left unmatched. CDR3 length equals 18 residues. Germline values: CDR1 ENHRY, CDR2 SYGVKD.

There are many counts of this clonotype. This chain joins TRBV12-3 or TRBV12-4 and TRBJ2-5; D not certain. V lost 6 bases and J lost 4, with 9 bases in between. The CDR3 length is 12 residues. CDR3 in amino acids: CASRSRPETQYF. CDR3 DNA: TGTGCCAGCAGAAGCCGCCCAGAGACCCAGTACTTC.

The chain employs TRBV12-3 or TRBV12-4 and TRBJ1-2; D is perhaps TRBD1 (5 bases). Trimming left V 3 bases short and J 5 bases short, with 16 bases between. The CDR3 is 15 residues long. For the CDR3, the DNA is TGTGCCAGCAGTTTGGGGGAGGTTGACCATTATGGCTACACCTTC. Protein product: CASSLGEVDHYGYTF.

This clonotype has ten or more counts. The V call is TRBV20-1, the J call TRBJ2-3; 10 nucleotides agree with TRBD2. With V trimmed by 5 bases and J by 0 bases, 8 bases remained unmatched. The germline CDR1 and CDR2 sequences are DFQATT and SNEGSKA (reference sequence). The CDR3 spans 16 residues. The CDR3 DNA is TGCAGTGCTCCTAGCGGGAGCGCCACTAGCACAGATACGCAGTATTTT. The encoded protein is CSAPSGSATSTDTQYF.

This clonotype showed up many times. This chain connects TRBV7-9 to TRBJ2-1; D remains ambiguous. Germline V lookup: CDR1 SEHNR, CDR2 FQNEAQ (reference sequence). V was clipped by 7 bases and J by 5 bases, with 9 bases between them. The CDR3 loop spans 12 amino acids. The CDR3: CASIWGNNEQFF. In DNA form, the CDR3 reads TGTGCCAGCATATGGGGAAACAATGAGCAGTTCTTC.